A selection of T cell receptor beta chains follows, all from one sample in a study of cytotoxic CD8 clonotypes in ibrutinib-treated CLL. Only in-frame clones appear in the TCRdb table, and some are missing; sequencing was by immunoSEQ multiplex PCR. The data show some 160,000 clones, approximately 80% seen once. The sample here was PBMCs, taken after 12 months of ibrutinib treatment. Receptors originate from a human donor with chronic lymphocytic leukemia. Both conserved end residues are part of each CDR3. Each record gives: D gene, V gene, clone size, J gene, CDR3 DNA, CDR3 protein. D genes are given only for firm matches. Size is omitted from some rows. Given values are once, few, many or a class for expanded clones.

.	TRBV5-3	.	TRBJ2-7	TGTGCCAGAAGCTTCGGGGACTGCTCCTACGAGCAGTACTTC	CARSFGDCSYEQYF
.	TRBV7-8	few	TRBJ2-2	TGTGCCAGCAAGACACAGGGTAACACCGGGGAGCTGTTTTTT	CASKTQGNTGELFF
.	TRBV28	.	TRBJ2-4	TGTGCCAGCGCCCAGGGTTCCATTCAGTACTTC	CASAQGSIQYF
TRBD1	TRBV2	.	TRBJ1-4	TGTGCCAGCAGTGAATACGCAGGGGGTGGAAAACTGTTTTTT	CASSEYAGGGKLFF
TRBD1	TRBV6-1	.	TRBJ1-2	TGTGCCAGCAGTGGTGGACAGGGGGCTCGTGGCTACACCTTC	CASSGGQGARGYTF
.	TRBV7-2	.	TRBJ2-7	TGTGCCAGCAGCTTAGACCACGGACCCTACGAGCAGTACTTC	CASSLDHGPYEQYF
.	TRBV4-2	.	TRBJ2-1	TGTGCCAGCAGCCAAGGGGCGGCGACCTACAATGAGCAGTTCTTC	CASSQGAATYNEQFF
.	TRBV2	.	TRBJ1-1	TGTGCCAGCAGTGAATTGTCGGGGTCCCCTGAAGCTTTCTTT	CASSELSGSPEAFF
.	TRBV27	.	TRBJ2-7	TGTGCCAGCGACCCCTCCCACGAGCAGTACTTC	CASDPSHEQYF
.	TRBV5-1	.	TRBJ2-4	TGCGCCAGCAGCTTGGTATCTACGCTCGACGTTCTAGCCAAAAACATTCAGTACTTC	CASSLVSTLDVLAKNIQYF
.	TRBV7-3	.	TRBJ2-5	TGTGCCAGCAGTAAAGGGGCGGACCAAGAGACCCAGTACTTC	CASSKGADQETQYF
TRBD1	TRBV5-1	.	TRBJ1-1	TGCGCCAGCAGCCCGTGGACAGGGGCAAGTGAAGCTTTCTTT	CASSPWTGASEAFF
.	TRBV6-6	.	TRBJ2-7	TGTGCCAGCAGTTACAGGGTTGCAGGGAGCTACGAGCAGTACTTC	CASSYRVAGSYEQYF
.	TRBV7-9	.	TRBJ2-5	TGTGCCAGCAGCTCCCCCTCTTTACAAGAGACCCAGTACTTC	CASSSPSLQETQYF
TRBD1	TRBV28	.	TRBJ1-1	TGTGCCAGCAGTTCGGGACAGGGCCACACTGAAGCTTTCTTT	CASSSGQGHTEAFF
.	TRBV6-5	.	TRBJ1-5	TGTGCCAGCAACTTGGGACTGAGCAATCAGCCCCAGCATTTT	CASNLGLSNQPQHF
TRBD1	TRBV2	.	TRBJ1-5	TGTGCCAGCAGCCGGGACAGGGATCAGCCCCAGCATTTT	CASSRDRDQPQHF
TRBD2	TRBV29-1	.	TRBJ2-3	TGCAGCGTTCTAGGACTAGCGGGATTCACAGATACGCAGTATTTT	CSVLGLAGFTDTQYF
.	TRBV5-5	.	TRBJ2-7	TGTGCCAGCAGCTGGGGGGCAGCAACCGGGTACGAGCAGTACTTC	CASSWGAATGYEQYF
TRBD2	TRBV7-2	once	TRBJ2-7	TGTGCCAGCAGCTTAGCCTCCGGGACTAGCTCCACCTACGAGCAGTACTTC	CASSLASGTSSTYEQYF
.	TRBV19	.	TRBJ2-6	TGTGCCAGTAGCCCAGGGGCTGGGGCCAACGTCCTGACTTTC	CASSPGAGANVLTF
.	TRBV5-1	.	TRBJ2-3	TGCGCCAGCAGCTTAGGGATGTCGGGACTTGGAACAGATACGCAGTATTTT	CASSLGMSGLGTDTQYF
TRBD1	TRBV6-1	.	TRBJ1-1	TGTGCCAGCAGTTCCCGGGACAGGGGAAGTACTGAAGCTTTCTTT	CASSSRDRGSTEAFF
.	TRBV7-2	.	TRBJ2-7	TGTGCCAGCAGCCCCCTCCGACCAACCAGGGGCTACGAGCAGTACTTC	CASSPLRPTRGYEQYF
.	TRBV7-9	medium-sized	TRBJ2-2	TGTGCCAGCAGTTACGGGACGGCGAACACCGGGGAGCTGTTTTTT	CASSYGTANTGELFF
.	TRBV9	few	TRBJ2-1	TGTGCCAGCAGCGTAGGCTCGGACTCGCACAATGAGCAGTTCTTC	CASSVGSDSHNEQFF